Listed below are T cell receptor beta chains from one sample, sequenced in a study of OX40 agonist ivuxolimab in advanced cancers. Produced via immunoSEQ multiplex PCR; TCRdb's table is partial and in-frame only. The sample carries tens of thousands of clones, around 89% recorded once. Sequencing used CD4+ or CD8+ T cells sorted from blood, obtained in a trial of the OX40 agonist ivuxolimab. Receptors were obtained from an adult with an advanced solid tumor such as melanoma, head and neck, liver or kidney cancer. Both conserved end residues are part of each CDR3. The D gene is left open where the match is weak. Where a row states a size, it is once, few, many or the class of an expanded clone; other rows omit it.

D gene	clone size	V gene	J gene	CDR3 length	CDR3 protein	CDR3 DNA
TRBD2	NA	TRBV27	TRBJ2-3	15	CASSLFGTGGDTQYF	TGTGCCAGCAGCCTGTTCGGGACGGGAGGGGATACGCAGTATTTT
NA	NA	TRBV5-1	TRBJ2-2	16	CASSGSASANTGELFF	TGCGCCAGCAGCGGAAGCGCGAGCGCAAACACCGGGGAGCTGTTTTTT
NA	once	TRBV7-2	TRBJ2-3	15	CASSQGASGVDTQYF	TGTGCCAGCAGTCAAGGAGCTTCAGGTGTGGATACGCAGTATTTT
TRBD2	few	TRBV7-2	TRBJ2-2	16	CASSLVPGGRTGELFF	TGTGCCAGCAGCTTAGTTCCGGGAGGACGGACCGGGGAGCTGTTTTTT
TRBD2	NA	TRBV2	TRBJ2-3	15	CASRGQRGSTDTQYF	TGTGCCAGCCGAGGGCAGCGGGGGAGCACAGATACGCAGTATTTT
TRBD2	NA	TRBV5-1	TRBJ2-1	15	CASIGLVGSYNEQFF	TGCGCCAGCATCGGACTAGTTGGGTCCTACAATGAGCAGTTCTTC
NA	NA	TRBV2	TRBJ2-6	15	CASSEYPSGANVLTF	TGTGCCAGCAGTGAATACCCCTCTGGGGCCAACGTCCTGACTTTC
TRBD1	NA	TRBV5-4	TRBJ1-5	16	CASSFRQGLSNQPQHF	TGTGCCAGCAGCTTTAGACAGGGGCTGAGCAATCAGCCCCAGCATTTT
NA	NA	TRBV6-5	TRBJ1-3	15	CASSYGLGSGNTIYF	TGTGCCAGCAGTTATGGTCTGGGCTCTGGAAACACCATATATTTT
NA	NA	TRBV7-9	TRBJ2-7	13	CASSFRGTYEQYF	TGTGCCAGCAGCTTTCGGGGAACCTACGAGCAGTACTTC
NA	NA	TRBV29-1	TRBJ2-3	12	CSVGQGTDTQYF	TGCAGCGTTGGACAGGGCACAGATACGCAGTATTTT
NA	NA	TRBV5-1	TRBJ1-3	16	CASSLSGTTSGNTIYF	TGCGCCAGCAGCTTGTCCGGGACAACCTCTGGAAACACCATATATTTT
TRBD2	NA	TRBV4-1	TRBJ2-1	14	CASSPGTTYNEQFF	TGCGCCAGCAGCCCCGGGACTACTTACAATGAGCAGTTCTTC
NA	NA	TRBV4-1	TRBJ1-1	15	CASSSGLGQNTEAFF	TGCGCCAGCAGCTCGGGGCTGGGACAGAACACTGAAGCTTTCTTT